Listed below are T cell receptor beta chains from one sample, sequenced in a study of neurological immune-mediated disorders. MiXCR, run by TCRdb on the 5' RACE reads, gives a single entry per CDR3 protein. Here the sample spans about 46,000 distinct CDR3 sequences, less than 2% being singletons. Sequenced sample: PBMCs. All receptors come from a woman in her 40s with multiple sclerosis. The CDR3 runs from the conserved cysteine through the conserved F or W. The D gene is left open where the match is weak. Clone size is given for some rows only: seen once, a few or many times, or a class if the clone is expanded.

clone_size j_call v_call d_call cdr3_aa cdr3_nt
many TRBJ1-1 TRBV12-3/TRBV12-4 TRBD1 CASRPSTGAGEAFF TGTGCCAGCAGGCCTTCCACAGGGGCCGGGGAAGCTTTCTTT
many TRBJ2-7 TRBV27 TRBD1 CASSPGTGVEQYF TGTGCCAGCAGTCCCGGGACAGGGGTCGAGCAGTACTTC
many TRBJ1-5 TRBV5-1 TRBD1 CASSPGQGYQPQHF TGCGCCAGCAGCCCTGGACAGGGCTATCAGCCCCAGCATTTT
many TRBJ2-3 TRBV5-1 TRBD2 CASSSMGLPSTDTQYF TGCGCCAGCAGCTCCATGGGACTACCCAGCACAGATACGCAGTATTTT
- TRBJ2-1 TRBV20-1 TRBD2 CSARGGYYNEQFF TGCAGTGCTCGGGGGGGATACTACAATGAGCAGTTCTTC
- TRBJ2-2 TRBV20-1 - CSVWGRRTGELFF TGCAGTGTTTGGGGCAGGAGGACCGGGGAGCTGTTTTTT
many TRBJ2-2 TRBV27 TRBD1 CASRTQGVNTGELFF TGTGCCAGCAGGACACAGGGGGTTAACACCGGGGAGCTGTTTTTT
many TRBJ1-5 TRBV12-3/TRBV12-4 - CASSFLGVGSNQPQHF TGTGCCAGCAGTTTTCTAGGGGTAGGTAGCAATCAGCCCCAGCATTTT
many TRBJ1-2 TRBV18 - CASSPLVGDGGPGYGYTF TGTGCCAGCTCGCCTCTCGTCGGGGACGGAGGGCCTGGCTATGGCTACACCTTC
many TRBJ2-7 TRBV5-1 - CASSPAGAVDEQYF TGCGCCAGCAGCCCGGCAGGGGCTGTAGACGAGCAGTACTTC
many TRBJ1-2 TRBV20-1 TRBD1 CSAGNSGTGGASGYTF TGCAGTGCTGGGAACTCCGGGACAGGGGGCGCATCGGGCTACACCTTC
many TRBJ2-7 TRBV20-1 TRBD2 CSARTSGYEQYF TGCAGTGCAAGGACTAGCGGCTACGAGCAGTACTTC
many TRBJ1-5 TRBV29-1 TRBD1 CSVKTDRADSNQPQHF TGCAGCGTTAAGACGGACAGGGCGGATAGCAATCAGCCCCAGCATTTT
few TRBJ1-1 TRBV27 TRBD1 CASSLFRDSENTEAFF TGTGCCAGCAGTTTATTTAGGGACAGCGAGAACACTGAAGCTTTCTTT
many TRBJ1-2 TRBV29-1 - CSVDGLGVLYGYTF TGCAGCGTTGATGGGCTCGGTGTACTCTATGGCTACACCTTC
many TRBJ2-1 TRBV7-9 - CATRSGNYNEQFF TGTGCCACAAGGTCCGGCAACTACAATGAGCAGTTCTTC
many TRBJ2-1 TRBV20-1 TRBD2 CSAMGLGHEQFF TGCAGTGCCATGGGACTAGGACATGAGCAGTTCTTC
many TRBJ2-1 TRBV7-3 - CASSFARLNEQFF TGTGCCAGCAGCTTTGCTAGACTCAATGAGCAGTTCTTC
many TRBJ1-1 TRBV12-3/TRBV12-4 - CASSSVENAEAFF TGTGCCAGCAGTTCAGTAGAGAACGCTGAAGCTTTCTTT
many TRBJ1-5 TRBV5-1 - CASSPTTGEGQPQHF TGCGCCAGCAGCCCAACCACCGGGGAGGGACAGCCCCAGCATTTT
many TRBJ2-2 TRBV7-6 - CASSSARYLRSNTGELFF TGTGCCAGCAGCTCAGCTCGCTACTTGCGATCGAACACCGGGGAGCTGTTTTTT
- TRBJ2-3 TRBV7-7 - CVSSLGGADTQYF TGTGTCAGCAGCTTAGGCGGGGCAGATACGCAGTATTTT
many TRBJ2-1 TRBV9 - CASSVAGFRDNEQFF TGTGCCAGCAGCGTAGCAGGGTTTCGGGACAATGAGCAGTTCTTC
medium-sized TRBJ1-5 TRBV15 TRBD1 CATSRDFWTGSDQPQHF TGTGCCACCAGCAGAGACTTCTGGACAGGGTCGGATCAGCCCCAGCATTTT
many TRBJ2-7 TRBV4-1 - CASSHLGPGAGEQYF TGCGCCAGCAGCCACCTTGGACCGGGGGCGGGCGAGCAGTACTTC
many TRBJ2-1 TRBV5-1 - CASSLLTSGEQFF TGCGCCAGCAGCTTGCTCACGAGCGGGGAGCAGTTCTTC
many TRBJ2-5 TRBV20-1 - CSARVGQETQYF TGCAGTGCTAGAGTGGGGCAAGAGACCCAGTACTTC
many TRBJ2-3 TRBV5-1 - CASSSGTDTQYF TGCGCCAGCAGCTCGGGTACAGATACGCAGTATTTT
many TRBJ2-5 TRBV3-1 - CASSQLEGETQYF TGTGCCAGCAGCCAGCTAGAGGGGGAGACCCAGTACTTC
few TRBJ2-1 TRBV18 - CASSPPGQVGTDEQFF TGTGCCAGCTCACCACCGGGGCAGGTAGGGACGGATGAGCAGTTCTTC
medium-sized TRBJ2-3 TRBV7-2 - CASSFTAVDPSTDTQYF TGTGCCAGCAGCTTCACCGCGGTGGACCCTAGCACAGATACGCAGTATTTT
many TRBJ2-1 TRBV29-1 - CSVGQGALSFF -
many TRBJ1-1 TRBV12-3/TRBV12-4 - CASSFQSYEAFF TGTGCCAGCAGTTTCCAGAGCTACGAAGCTTTCTTT
many TRBJ1-5 TRBV12-3/TRBV12-4 - CASSFPGRNNQPQHF TGTGCCAGCAGTTTTCCGGGACGGAACAATCAGCCCCAGCATTTT
many TRBJ2-1 TRBV6-5 - CASSYSKGNEQFF TGTGCCAGCAGTTACTCAAAGGGGAATGAGCAGTTCTTC
many TRBJ1-4 TRBV7-9 - CASSLGASKEKLFF TGTGCCAGCAGCTTAGGTGCTTCTAAAGAAAAACTGTTTTTT
many TRBJ1-1 TRBV5-1 - CASSLRGYTEAFF TGCGCCAGCAGCCTGAGGGGTTACACTGAAGCTTTCTTT
many TRBJ2-1 TRBV12-3/TRBV12-4 - CASSLKSSNEQFF TGTGCCAGCAGTTTAAAGAGTTCCAATGAGCAGTTCTTC
many TRBJ2-3 TRBV5-1 TRBD1 CASSLGDRADTQYF TGCGCCAGCAGCTTGGGGGACAGAGCAGATACGCAGTATTTT
many TRBJ2-3 TRBV5-1 - CASSLAGVDTQYF TGCGCCAGCAGCTTGGCGGGGGTAGATACGCAGTATTTT
many TRBJ2-2 TRBV5-1 - CASSLSGRDTGELFF TGCGCCAGCAGCTTGTCGGGCAGGGACACCGGGGAGCTGTTTTTT